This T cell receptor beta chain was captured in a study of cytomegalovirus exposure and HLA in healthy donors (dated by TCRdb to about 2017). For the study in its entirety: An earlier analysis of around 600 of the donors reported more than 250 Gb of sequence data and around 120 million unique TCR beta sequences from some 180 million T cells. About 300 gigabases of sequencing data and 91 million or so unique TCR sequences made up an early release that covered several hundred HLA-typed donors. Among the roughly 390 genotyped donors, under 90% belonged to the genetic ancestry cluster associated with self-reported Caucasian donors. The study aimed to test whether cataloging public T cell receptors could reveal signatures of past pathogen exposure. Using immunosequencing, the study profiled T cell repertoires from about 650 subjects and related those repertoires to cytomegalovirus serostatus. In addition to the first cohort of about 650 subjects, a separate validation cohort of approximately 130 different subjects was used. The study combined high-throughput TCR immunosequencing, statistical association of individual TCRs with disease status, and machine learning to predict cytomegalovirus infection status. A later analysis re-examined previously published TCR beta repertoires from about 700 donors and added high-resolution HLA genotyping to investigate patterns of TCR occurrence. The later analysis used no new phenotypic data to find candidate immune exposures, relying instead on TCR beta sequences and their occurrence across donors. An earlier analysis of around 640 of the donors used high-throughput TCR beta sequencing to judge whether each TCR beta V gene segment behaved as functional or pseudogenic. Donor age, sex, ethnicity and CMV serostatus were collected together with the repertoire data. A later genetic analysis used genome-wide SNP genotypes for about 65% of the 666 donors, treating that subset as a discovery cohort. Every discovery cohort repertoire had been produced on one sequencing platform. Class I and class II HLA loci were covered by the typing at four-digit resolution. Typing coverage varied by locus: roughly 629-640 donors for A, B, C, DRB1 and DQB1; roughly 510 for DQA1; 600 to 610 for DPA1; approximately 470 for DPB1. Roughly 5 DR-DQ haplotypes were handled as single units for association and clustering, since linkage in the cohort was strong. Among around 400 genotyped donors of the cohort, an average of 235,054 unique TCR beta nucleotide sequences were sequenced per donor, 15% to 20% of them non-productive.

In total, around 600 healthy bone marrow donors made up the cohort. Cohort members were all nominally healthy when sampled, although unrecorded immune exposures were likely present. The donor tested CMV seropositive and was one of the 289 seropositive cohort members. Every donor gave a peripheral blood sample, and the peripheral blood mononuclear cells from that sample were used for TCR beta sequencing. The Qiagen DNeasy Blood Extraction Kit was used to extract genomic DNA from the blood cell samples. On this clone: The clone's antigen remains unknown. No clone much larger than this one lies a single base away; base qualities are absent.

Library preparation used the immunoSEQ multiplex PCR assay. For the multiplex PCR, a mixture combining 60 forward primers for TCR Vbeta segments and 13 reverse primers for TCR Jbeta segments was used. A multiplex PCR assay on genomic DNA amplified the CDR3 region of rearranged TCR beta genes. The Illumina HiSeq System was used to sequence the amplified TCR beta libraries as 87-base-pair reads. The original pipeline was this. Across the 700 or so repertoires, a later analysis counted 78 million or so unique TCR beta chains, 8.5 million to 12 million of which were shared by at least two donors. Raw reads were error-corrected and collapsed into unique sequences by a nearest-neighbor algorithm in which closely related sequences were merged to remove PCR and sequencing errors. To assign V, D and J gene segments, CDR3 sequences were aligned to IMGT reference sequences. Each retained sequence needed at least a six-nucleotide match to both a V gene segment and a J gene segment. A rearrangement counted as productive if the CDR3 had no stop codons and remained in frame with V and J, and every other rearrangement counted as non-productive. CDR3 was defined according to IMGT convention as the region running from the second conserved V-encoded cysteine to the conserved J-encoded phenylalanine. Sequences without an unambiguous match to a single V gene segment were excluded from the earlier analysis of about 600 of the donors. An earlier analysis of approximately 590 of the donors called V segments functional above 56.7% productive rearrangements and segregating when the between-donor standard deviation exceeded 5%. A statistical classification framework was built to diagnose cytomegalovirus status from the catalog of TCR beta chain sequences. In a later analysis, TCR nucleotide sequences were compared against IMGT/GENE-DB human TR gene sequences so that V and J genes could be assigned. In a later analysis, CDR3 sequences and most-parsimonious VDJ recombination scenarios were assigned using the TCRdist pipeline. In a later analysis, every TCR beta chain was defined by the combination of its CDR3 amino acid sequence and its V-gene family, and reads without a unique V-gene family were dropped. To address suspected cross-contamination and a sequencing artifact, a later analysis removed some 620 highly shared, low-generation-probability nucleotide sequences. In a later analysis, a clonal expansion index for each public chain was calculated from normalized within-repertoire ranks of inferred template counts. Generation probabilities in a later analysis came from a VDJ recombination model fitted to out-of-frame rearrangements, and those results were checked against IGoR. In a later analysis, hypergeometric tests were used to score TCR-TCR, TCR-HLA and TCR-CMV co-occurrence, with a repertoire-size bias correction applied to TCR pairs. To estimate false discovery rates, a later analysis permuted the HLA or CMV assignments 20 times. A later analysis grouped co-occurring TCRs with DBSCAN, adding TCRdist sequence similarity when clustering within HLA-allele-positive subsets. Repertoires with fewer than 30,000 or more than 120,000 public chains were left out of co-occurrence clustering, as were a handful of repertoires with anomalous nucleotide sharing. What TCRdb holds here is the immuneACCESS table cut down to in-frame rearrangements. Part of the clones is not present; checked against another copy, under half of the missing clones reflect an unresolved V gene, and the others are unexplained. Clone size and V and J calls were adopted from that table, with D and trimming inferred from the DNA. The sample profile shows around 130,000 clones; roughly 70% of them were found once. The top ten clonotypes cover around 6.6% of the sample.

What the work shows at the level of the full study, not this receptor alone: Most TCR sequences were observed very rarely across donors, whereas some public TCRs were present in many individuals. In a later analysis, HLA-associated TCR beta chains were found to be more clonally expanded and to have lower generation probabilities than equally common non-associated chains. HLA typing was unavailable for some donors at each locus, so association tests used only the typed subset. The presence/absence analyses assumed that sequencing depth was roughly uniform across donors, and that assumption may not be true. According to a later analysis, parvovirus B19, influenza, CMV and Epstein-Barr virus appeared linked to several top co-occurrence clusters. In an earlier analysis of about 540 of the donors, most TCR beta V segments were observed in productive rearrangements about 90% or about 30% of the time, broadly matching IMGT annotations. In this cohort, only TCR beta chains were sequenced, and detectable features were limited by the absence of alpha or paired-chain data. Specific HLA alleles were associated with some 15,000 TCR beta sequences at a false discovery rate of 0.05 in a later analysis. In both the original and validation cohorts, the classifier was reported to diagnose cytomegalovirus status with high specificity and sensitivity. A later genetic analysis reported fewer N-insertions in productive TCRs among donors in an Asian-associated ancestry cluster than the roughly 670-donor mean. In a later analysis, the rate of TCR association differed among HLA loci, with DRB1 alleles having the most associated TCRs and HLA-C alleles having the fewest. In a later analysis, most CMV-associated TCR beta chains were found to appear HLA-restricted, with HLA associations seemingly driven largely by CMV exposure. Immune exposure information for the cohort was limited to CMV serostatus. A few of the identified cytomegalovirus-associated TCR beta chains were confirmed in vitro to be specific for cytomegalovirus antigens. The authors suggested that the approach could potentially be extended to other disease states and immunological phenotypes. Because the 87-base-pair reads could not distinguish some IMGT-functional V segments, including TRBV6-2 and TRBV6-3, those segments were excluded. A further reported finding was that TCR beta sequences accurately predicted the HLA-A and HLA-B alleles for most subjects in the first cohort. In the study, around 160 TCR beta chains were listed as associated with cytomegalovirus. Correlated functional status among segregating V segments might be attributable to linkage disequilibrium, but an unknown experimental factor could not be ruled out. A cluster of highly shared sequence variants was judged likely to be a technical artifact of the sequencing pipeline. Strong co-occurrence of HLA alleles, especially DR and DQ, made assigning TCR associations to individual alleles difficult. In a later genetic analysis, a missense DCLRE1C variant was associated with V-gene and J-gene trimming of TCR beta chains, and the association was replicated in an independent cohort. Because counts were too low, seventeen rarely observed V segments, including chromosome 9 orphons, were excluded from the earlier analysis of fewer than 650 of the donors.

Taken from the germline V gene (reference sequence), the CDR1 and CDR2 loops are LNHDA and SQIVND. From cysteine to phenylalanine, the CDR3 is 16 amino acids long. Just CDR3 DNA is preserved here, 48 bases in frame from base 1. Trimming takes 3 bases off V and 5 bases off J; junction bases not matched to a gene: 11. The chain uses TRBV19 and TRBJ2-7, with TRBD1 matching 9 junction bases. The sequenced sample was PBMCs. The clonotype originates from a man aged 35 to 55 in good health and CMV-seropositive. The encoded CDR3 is CASSMVATGGLNEQYF. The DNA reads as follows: TGTGCCAGTAGTATGGTGGCCACAGGGGGCCTGAACGAGCAGTACTTC.